Presented here are 14 T cell receptor beta chains from one specimen sequenced in a study of monozygotic twins with inflammatory bowel disease. For each CDR3 protein, TCRdb gives one entry from its re-call of the 5' RACE reads, without DNA. The sample spans 150,000 to 200,000 distinct CDR3 sequences; the ten largest clones claim approximately 2.4%. Sequencing input: blood. Receptors were obtained from a human donor with ulcerative colitis or Crohn's disease, or a healthy co-twin of an affected twin (not recorded which).

This chain connects TRBV6-6 to TRBJ2-7; TCRdb designates TRBD1, a call that cannot be tested without DNA. Per the germline V gene, CDR1 is MNHNY and CDR2 is SVGAGI (reference sequence). The CDR3 sequence is 12 residues long. Here the CDR3 reads CASSSTPDNQYF.

This sequence joins TRBV7-6 and TRBJ1-3. This CDR3 region has 15 residues. In germline, CDR1 is SGHVS, CDR2 FNYEAQ. The CDR3 loop reads CASSLGGDSGNTIYF.

The V and J genes are TRBV29-1 and TRBJ2-6; no DNA is available, so the TRBD1 call from TCRdb remains unchecked. The CDR3 has 16 amino acids. In germline, CDR1 is SQVTM, CDR2 ANQGSEA. CDR3 residues: CSVSGTSTSGANVLTF.

The V call is TRBV19, the J call TRBJ2-1. This CDR3 is 14 amino acids long. Germline V gene sequence: CDR1 LNHDA, CDR2 SQIVND (reference sequence). Here the CDR3 reads CASSIDQYFNEQFF.

The chain recombines TRBV20-1 with TRBJ2-7; TCRdb gives TRBD2 as the D gene, but with no DNA this cannot be confirmed. The CDR3 loop spans 14 amino acids. The germline V gene has CDR1 DFQATT and CDR2 SNEGSKA (reference sequence). The chain's CDR3 is CSARDSELAYEQYF.

The chain couples TRBV7-2 to TRBJ2-5; without DNA, the TCRdb call of TRBD1 cannot be checked. CDR1 SGHTA and CDR2 FQGNSA come from the germline V gene. The CDR3 runs to 11 residues. CDR3 sequence reads: CASRGVETQYF.

The chain employs TRBV30 and TRBJ2-2; TCRdb names TRBD2, which stays unverified in the absence of DNA. The CDR3 sequence is 13 residues long. The germline CDR1 and CDR2 sequences are GTSNPN and SVGIG (reference sequence). The CDR3 sequence: CAYSGAGGGELFF.

The chain combines TRBV7-2 with TRBJ2-3. Germline CDR1 and CDR2: SGHTA and FQGNSA. The CDR3 sequence is 13 residues long. The chain's CDR3 is CASSLTVPDTQYF.

The chain is built from TRBV7-8 and TRBJ2-5. This CDR3 spans 14 amino acids. Germline CDR1 reads SGHVS; CDR2 reads FQNEAQ. CDR3 amino acids: CASSFLSEQETQYF.

The rearrangement joins TRBV5-6 to TRBJ2-1; TCRdb designates TRBD1, a call that cannot be tested without DNA. The germline CDR1 and CDR2 sequences are SGHDT and YYEEEE. CDR3 length: 15 residues. This CDR3 reads CASSPRGGRYNEQFF.

The gene calls are TRBV7-3 and TRBJ1-2; TCRdb's D call, TRBD1, is unchecked because there is no DNA. Germline CDR1 SGHTA, CDR2 FQGTGA. This CDR3 has 16 residues. Here the CDR3 reads CASSSRGTATNYGYTF.

The chain employs TRBV5-1 and TRBJ1-1; TCRdb gives TRBD1 as the D gene, but with no DNA this cannot be confirmed. Germline V gives CDR1 SGHRS, CDR2 YFSETQ. The CDR3 is 16 amino acids. Here the CDR3 reads CASSLASGATNTEAFF.

The V call is TRBV11-3, the J call TRBJ1-2; the TCRdb D gene call, TRBD1, has no DNA to confirm it. CDR1 and CDR2 from the germline V gene are SGHNT and YENEEA. This CDR3 has 13 amino acids. This CDR3 is CASSPLGGQGPTF.

V is TRBV7-2 and J is TRBJ2-5; TCRdb outputs TRBD2, but without DNA this stays unchecked. This CDR3 spans 14 amino acids. Germline V gives CDR1 SGHTA, CDR2 FQGNSA. CDR3 amino acids: CASSYSGVGETQYF.